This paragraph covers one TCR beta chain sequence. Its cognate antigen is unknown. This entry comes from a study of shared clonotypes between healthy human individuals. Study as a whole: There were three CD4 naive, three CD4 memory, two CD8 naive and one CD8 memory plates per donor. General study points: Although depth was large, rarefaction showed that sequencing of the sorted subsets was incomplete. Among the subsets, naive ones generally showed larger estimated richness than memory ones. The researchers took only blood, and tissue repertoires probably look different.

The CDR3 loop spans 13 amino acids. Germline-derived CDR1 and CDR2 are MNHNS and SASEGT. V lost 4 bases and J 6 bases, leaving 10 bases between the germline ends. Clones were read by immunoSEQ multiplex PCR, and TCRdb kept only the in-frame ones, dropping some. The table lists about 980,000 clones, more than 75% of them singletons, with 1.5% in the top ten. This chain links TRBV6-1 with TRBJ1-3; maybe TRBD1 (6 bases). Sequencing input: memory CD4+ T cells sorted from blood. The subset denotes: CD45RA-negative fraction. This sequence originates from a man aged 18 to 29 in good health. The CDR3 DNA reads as TGTGCCAGCAGTGGACAGGCCCAAAACACCATATATTTT. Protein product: CASSGQAQNTIYF.